The rows below give T cell receptor beta chains drawn from one sample of a study of cytomegalovirus exposure and HLA in healthy donors. Assay used: immunoSEQ multiplex PCR; TCRdb lists only in-frame clones, some missing. The table includes about 160,000 clones, approximately 80% detected once. Material for sequencing was PBMCs. The receptor set was obtained from a young man in good health and CMV-seropositive. CDR3s include the opening cysteine and the closing phenylalanine or tryptophan. The order of the fields is CDR3 protein, CDR3 DNA, V gene, J gene, D gene, clone size. D genes are given only for firm matches. Some rows mark clone size as missing; the rest say once, few, many or name a class of expanded clone.

CASSDAGTNTGELFF,TGTGCCAGCAGTGACGCAGGGACGAACACCGGGGAGCTGTTTTTT,TRBV6-4,TRBJ2-2,-,few
CASSLRAGVAGDTQYF,TGTGCCAGCAGTCTCCGAGCGGGAGTGGCGGGAGATACGCAGTATTTT,TRBV2,TRBJ2-3,TRBD2,-
CASRNHRSGTVGMGRQPQHF,TGTGCCAGCAGGAACCACCGATCAGGGACAGTAGGGATGGGGCGTCAGCCCCAGCATTTT,TRBV21-1,TRBJ1-5,-,-
CASSSIPGQGIYEQYF,TGTGCCAGCAGTTCAATACCGGGACAGGGGATTTACGAGCAGTACTTC,TRBV27,TRBJ2-7,TRBD1,-
CASSLSSGRGETQYF,TGCGCCAGCAGCTTGTCTAGCGGGAGAGGAGAGACCCAGTACTTC,TRBV5-1,TRBJ2-5,TRBD2,-
CASSDSKVDSQYF,TGTGCCAGCAGTGACTCGAAGGTGGACAGTCAGTACTTC,TRBV6-4,TRBJ2-4,-,-
CASSPGTTGSPLHF,TGTGCCAGCTCACCCGGAACGACAGGTTCACCCCTCCACTTT,TRBV18,TRBJ1-6,-,-
CASSPTGGEYGYTF,TGTGCCAGCAGCCCGACAGGGGGAGAGTATGGCTACACCTTC,TRBV6-5,TRBJ1-2,TRBD1,-
CASSTQWRGTNTEAFF,TGTGCCAGTAGTACACAATGGCGGGGTACGAACACTGAAGCTTTCTTT,TRBV19,TRBJ1-1,-,once
CATSRNGGQSYGYTF,TGTGCCACCAGCCGAAATGGGGGACAGTCCTATGGCTACACCTTC,TRBV15,TRBJ1-2,TRBD1,-
CATSRANNEQFF,TGTGCCACCAGCAGAGCAAACAATGAGCAGTTCTTC,TRBV15,TRBJ2-1,-,-
CASSVVLGGGQGNTEAFF,TGTGCCAGCAGCGTAGTTCTTGGTGGAGGACAGGGGAACACTGAAGCTTTCTTT,TRBV9,TRBJ1-1,TRBD1,few
CASSPTGTGGVGPQHF,TGTGCCAGTAGTCCTACCGGGACAGGGGGCGTTGGGCCCCAGCATTTT,TRBV19,TRBJ1-5,TRBD1,-
CASSQAGGQPQHF,TGCGCCAGCAGCCAAGCGGGGGGTCAGCCCCAGCATTTT,TRBV4-1,TRBJ1-5,-,-
CASSSRGLAGVGGADTQYF,TGTGCCAGCAGCTCCCGGGGACTAGCGGGGGTAGGGGGGGCAGATACGCAGTATTTT,TRBV7-2,TRBJ2-3,TRBD2,-
CASSLVREDTQYF,TGTGCCAGCAGCTTAGTTAGAGAAGATACGCAGTATTTT,TRBV7-8,TRBJ2-3,-,few
CASSQGPGLAGRFGSYNEQFF,TGTGCCAGCAGCCAAGGCCCCGGACTAGCGGGGCGGTTTGGGTCCTACAATGAGCAGTTCTTC,TRBV14,TRBJ2-1,TRBD2,-
CASSLSTAAGGYTF,TGTGCCAGCAGCTTGTCGACGGCAGCAGGAGGCTACACCTTC,TRBV5-6,TRBJ1-2,-,few